The 25 T cell receptor beta chains below come from one sample, sequenced in a study of blood T cell repertoires in COVID-19. Data came from immunoSEQ multiplex PCR; TCRdb stores just in-frame clones and leaves some out. Seen here are about 300,000 clones, about 90% observed once, and the top ten hold about 6%. Material for sequencing was peripheral blood. The source of these receptors is a woman in her fifties or sixties with COVID-19, enrolled during active disease.

J is TRBJ2-3 and V is TRBV19, with 9 positions matching TRBD2. Germline V gene sequence: CDR1 LNHDA, CDR2 SQIVND (reference sequence). J was trimmed by 5 bases and V by 9 bases; bases with no gene match: 6. This CDR3 is 13 amino acids long. The CDR3 nucleotides are TGTGCCAGCCATAGCGGGAGAGTAGATACGCAGTATTTT. This encodes CASHSGRVDTQYF.

The chain joins TRBV7-9 to TRBJ2-1; possible D gene TRBD2, 6 bases. Germline CDR1 SEHNR, CDR2 FQNEAQ (reference sequence). The CDR3 has 15 amino acids. V shed 5 bases and J shed 2 bases, with 13 bases lying between them. CDR3 sequence: CASSLTSSTYNEQFF. CDR3 DNA sequence: TGTGCCAGCAGCCTGACTAGTTCTACCTACAATGAGCAGTTCTTC.

This chain connects TRBV18 to TRBJ2-7; 7 bases are a match to TRBD2. Germline trimming cut 4 bases from V and 2 bases from J; bases unmatched to any gene: 2. Germline loops: CDR1 KGHSH, CDR2 LQKENI. The CDR3 consists of 13 residues. This CDR3 is CASSLGGTYEQYF. DNA for the CDR3: TGTGCCAGCTCACTGGGGGGGACCTACGAGCAGTACTTC.

This chain connects TRBV19 to TRBJ1-2; 7 bases fit TRBD1. The CDR3 is made up of 14 amino acids. The V gene's germline CDR1 is LNHDA and CDR2 SQIVND (reference sequence). V gave up 5 bases and J gave up 0 bases; unmatched junction bases: 3. The CDR3 region has the DNA TGTGCCAGTAGTTCAGGGACAGCTAACTATGGCTACACCTTC. Encoded protein: CASSSGTANYGYTF.

This clone was found a few times. The chain is built from TRBV29-1 and TRBJ1-4, with 9 bases that match TRBD1. The germline V gene has CDR1 SQVTM and CDR2 ANQGSEA. There are 13 residues in the CDR3. V lost 5 bases, J lost 8 bases, and 6 bases stayed unmatched. CDR3 protein: CSVPGQGQEKLFF. The CDR3 DNA follows: TGCAGCGTTCCGGGACAGGGTCAGGAAAAACTGTTTTTT.

The genes are TRBV7-2 and TRBJ2-3, with a weak D call TRBD2 (5 bases). The CDR3 sequence is 15 residues long. The V gene lost 4 bases and the J gene lost 5 bases, with 16 bases spanning the gap. Per germline, CDR1 SGHTA and CDR2 FQGNSA. CDR3 DNA sequence: TGTGCCAGCAGCTCCGGACTGATGAACGGAGATACGCAGTATTTT. Residues: CASSSGLMNGDTQYF.

J is TRBJ1-4 and V is TRBV6-4; 8 nucleotides match TRBD1. CDR1 is MRHNA, CDR2 SNTAGT, per germline. The CDR3 covers 17 residues. Trimming at V came to 1 base and at J to 0 bases, leaving 4 bases not matched to a gene. Written as DNA, the CDR3 is TGTGCCAGCAGTGACTTGGGACAGGATCCAACTAATGAAAAACTGTTTTTT. Amino acids: CASSDLGQDPTNEKLFF.

The chain uses TRBV7-9 and TRBJ2-7; TRBD1 might be the D (5 bases). Germline V gene data show CDR1 as SEHNR and CDR2 as FQNEAQ (reference sequence). This CDR3 is built from 15 residues. Trimming removed 1 base from V and 5 bases from J, with 15 bases in between. The CDR3 spells CASSLEGRVWDEQYF. As DNA, the CDR3 is TGTGCCAGCAGCTTAGAGGGCAGGGTATGGGACGAGCAGTACTTC.

The table lists this clone with a count of one. This chain links TRBV29-1 with TRBJ1-2; TRBD1 aligns across 7 bases. Looked up from germline, CDR1 is SQVTM and CDR2 is ANQGSEA. The V gene end was trimmed by 1 base and the J gene end by 6 bases; junction bases not matched to a gene: 8. CDR3 length: 14 amino acids. CDR3 sequence (DNA): TGCAGCGTTGAAGGTTCTGACAGGGCCGATGGCTACACCTTC. Translated, it gives CSVEGSDRADGYTF.

This clone was detected only a few times. The gene calls are TRBV29-1 and TRBJ2-5; D may be TRBD2 (5 bases). V was trimmed by 4 bases and J by 2 bases, leaving 8 bases between them. The germline V gene encodes CDR1 SQVTM and CDR2 ANQGSEA. The length of the CDR3 is 12 residues. The CDR3, as DNA: TGCAGCGTTGTGAGCGGACAAGAGACCCAGTACTTC. Residues: CSVVSGQETQYF. The entire variable domain, with the rest obtained from reference TRBV29-1 and TRBJ2-5, is as follows: SAVISQKPSRDICQRGTSLTIQCQVDSQVTMMFWYRQQPGQSLTLIATANQGSEATYESGFVIDKFPISRPNLTFSTLTVSNMSPEDSSIYLCSVVSGQETQYFGPGTRLLVL.

This clone was counted between two and nine times. This sequence joins TRBV5-6 and TRBJ2-1, with a weak D call TRBD1 (5 bases). The CDR3 is 14 amino acids. V dropped 3 bases and J dropped 4 bases, with 11 bases sitting between them. CDR1 and CDR2 (germline): SGHDT, YYEEEE. DNA of the CDR3: TGTGCCAGCAGCTGGATAGACAGTTACAATGAGCAGTTCTTC. It encodes CASSWIDSYNEQFF.

The V and J genes are TRBV5-1 and TRBJ2-7; weak D call: TRBD1 (6 bases). The CDR3 totals 12 residues. CDR1 SGHRS and CDR2 YFSETQ come from the germline V gene. Trimming shortened V by 4 bases and J by 4 bases, and 9 bases separated the two germline ends. For the CDR3, the DNA is TGCGCCAGCAGCCGTACAGGGTACGAGCAGTACTTC. Its translation: CASSRTGYEQYF.

As regards this clone: The sample holds other DNA sequences that translate to the same CDR3. The J gene is TRBJ2-6, the V gene TRBV19; D uncertain. Germline loops: CDR1 LNHDA, CDR2 SQIVND (reference sequence). V was clipped by 1 base and J by 0 bases, with 7 bases between them. The CDR3 extends over 16 amino acids. The CDR3 DNA sequence: TGTGCCAGTAGTATAGGGCGGTTCTCTGGGGCCAACGTCCTGACTTTC. Encoded protein: CASSIGRFSGANVLTF.

J is TRBJ2-1 and V is TRBV24-1, with 8 bases lining up with TRBD2. V was clipped by 5 bases and J by 9 bases; unmatched bases: 8. This CDR3 is built from 14 residues. The germline CDR1 and CDR2 sequences are KGHDR and SFDVKD. The CDR3 DNA is TGTGCCACCAGTGCGGCAGCGGGAGTCAGTGAGCAGTTCTTC. This codes for CATSAAAGVSEQFF.

V and J are TRBV7-9 and TRBJ2-1; 8 nucleotides line up with TRBD1. After removal of 7 bases from V and 4 bases from J, the junction contained 9 bases not matched to a gene. This CDR3 region has 15 residues. CDR1 and CDR2 (germline): SEHNR, FQNEAQ (reference sequence). The CDR3 bases are TGTGCCAGCACCCTCGGACAGGGAAGTTACAATGAGCAGTTCTTC. Its protein product is CASTLGQGSYNEQFF.

The chain uses TRBV7-3 and TRBJ2-3; D unresolved. V shed 8 bases and J shed 0 bases, with 15 bases lying between them. Looked up from germline, CDR1 is SGHTA and CDR2 is FQGTGA. This CDR3 is built from 15 residues. DNA for the CDR3: TGTGCCAGCGCGCCGCGCGGCTTTAGCACAGATACGCAGTATTTT. As protein: CASAPRGFSTDTQYF.

The J gene is TRBJ2-5, the V gene TRBV11-2, with D maybe TRBD1 (5 bases). Germline V gene data show CDR1 as SGHAT and CDR2 as FQNNGV. V dropped 1 base and J dropped 7 bases, with 13 bases sitting between them. This CDR3 is 14 amino acids long. The CDR3 region has the DNA TGTGCCAGCAGCTTAGCGGAGATTCAGGGGACCCAGTACTTC. Its protein product is CASSLAEIQGTQYF.

The genes are TRBV6-5 and TRBJ2-5, with D unresolved. The CDR3 is 14 residues long. Germline CDR1 is MNHEY and CDR2 is SVGAGI. Trimming took off 7 bases at V and 2 bases at J, with 14 bases between the two ends. The CDR3 protein is CASTRITSQETQYF. For the CDR3, the DNA is TGTGCCAGCACGAGGATTACCTCACAAGAGACCCAGTACTTC.

This clone was detected only once. The gene calls are TRBV27 and TRBJ2-5; D perhaps matches TRBD1 (5 bases). CDR3 length equals 13 residues. Per germline, CDR1 MNHEY and CDR2 SMNVEV (reference sequence). The germline V and J ends were trimmed by 3 bases and 2 bases, with 7 bases remaining between them. In nucleotides, the CDR3 is TGTGCCAGCAGTTTCGGACATCAAGAGACCCAGTACTTC. Amino acid sequence: CASSFGHQETQYF.

This chain uses TRBV23-1 with TRBJ2-2; D is perhaps TRBD2 (6 bases). TRBV23-1 is designated an ORF whose function remains uncertain. The ends were cut back, 0 bases at V and 6 bases at J, with 14 bases in the middle. This CDR3 has 16 residues. As DNA, the CDR3 is TGCGCCAGCAGTCAATCGAACCGGGAGTGCGCCGGGGAGCTGTTTTTT. Residues: CASSQSNRECAGELFF.

The rearrangement joins TRBV19 to TRBJ1-1; 8 bases match TRBD1. The CDR3 is 15 amino acids. Germline lookup yields CDR1 LNHDA and CDR2 SQIVND (reference sequence). Germline trimming cut 5 bases from V and 4 bases from J; bases unmatched to any gene: 9. The CDR3 protein is CASSPTGTGGTEAFF. For the CDR3, the DNA is TGTGCCAGTAGTCCTACCGGGACAGGAGGCACTGAAGCTTTCTTT. Full variable domain (rest looked up from reference TRBV19 and TRBJ1-1): DGGITQSPKYLFRKEGQNVTLSCEQNLNHDAMYWYRQDPGQGLRLIYYSQIVNDFQKGDIAEGYSVSREKKESFPLTVTSAQKNPTAFYLCASSPTGTGGTEAFFGQGTRLTVV.

V and J are TRBV7-2 and TRBJ2-7; unclear D gene. The CDR3 totals 15 residues. Trimming removed 6 bases from V and 4 bases from J, with 19 bases in between. Germline V gene data show CDR1 as SGHTA and CDR2 as FQGNSA. CDR3 amino acids: CASRVSDTPPYEQYF. In DNA form, the CDR3 reads TGTGCCAGCAGGGTCTCCGACACCCCCCCTTACGAGCAGTACTTC.

The chain is built from TRBV30 and TRBJ2-7; perhaps TRBD2 as D (7 bases). This CDR3 has 13 amino acids. Germline CDR1 and CDR2: GTSNPN and SVGIG (reference sequence). Deletions cut 0 bases from V and 6 bases from J, with 12 bases between. The chain's CDR3 is CAWSVRGAGEQYF. CDR3 bases: TGTGCCTGGAGTGTACGGGGGGCTGGCGAGCAGTACTTC.

The chain carries TRBV14 and TRBJ1-6, with 7 bases aligning to TRBD1. From germline, CDR1 is SGHDN and CDR2 FVKESK. The length of the CDR3 is 15 residues. Trimming removed 2 bases from V and 8 bases from J; junction bases left unmatched: 6. The CDR3 nucleotides are TGTGCCAGCAGCCAAAACAGGGGATGGGATTCACCCCTCCACTTT. Amino acid sequence: CASSQNRGWDSPLHF. The full variable domain, rest sourced from reference TRBV14 and TRBJ1-6, is EAGVTQFPSHSVIEKGQTVTLRCDPISGHDNLYWYRRVMGKEIKFLLHFVKESKQDESGMPNNRFLAERTGGTYSTLKVQPAELEDSGVYFCASSQNRGWDSPLHFGNGTRLTVT.

Only one count was recorded for this clone. The chain combines TRBV6-5 with TRBJ1-5, with D perhaps matching TRBD1 (5 bases). The CDR3 runs 15 residues. V gave up 5 bases and J gave up 1 base, with 12 bases separating them. Germline-derived CDR1 and CDR2 are MNHEY and SVGAGI. The CDR3 region is CASSRQPSSNQPQHF. CDR3 coding DNA: TGTGCCAGCAGTCGACAGCCCTCGAGCAATCAGCCCCAGCATTTT.